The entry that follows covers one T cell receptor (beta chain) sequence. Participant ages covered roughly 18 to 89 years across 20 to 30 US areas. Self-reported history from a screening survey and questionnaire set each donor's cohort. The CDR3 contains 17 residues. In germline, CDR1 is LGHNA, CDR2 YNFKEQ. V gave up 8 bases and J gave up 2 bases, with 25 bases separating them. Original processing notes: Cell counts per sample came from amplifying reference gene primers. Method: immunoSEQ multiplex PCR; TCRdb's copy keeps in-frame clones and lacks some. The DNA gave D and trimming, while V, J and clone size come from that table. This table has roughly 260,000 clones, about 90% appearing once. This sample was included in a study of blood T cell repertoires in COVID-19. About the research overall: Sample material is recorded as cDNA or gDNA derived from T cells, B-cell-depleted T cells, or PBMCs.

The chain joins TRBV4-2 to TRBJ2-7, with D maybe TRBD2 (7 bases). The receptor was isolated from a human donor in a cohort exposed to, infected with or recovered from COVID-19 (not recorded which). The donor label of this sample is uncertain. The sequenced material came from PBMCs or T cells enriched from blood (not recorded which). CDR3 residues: CASGESGVWGQAYEQYF. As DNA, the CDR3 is TGTGCCAGCGGAGAGAGCGGGGTTTGGGGGCAAGCCTACGAGCAGTACTTC.